These 4 T cell receptor beta chains share one sample of origin, sequenced in a study of blood T cell repertoires in COVID-19 (dated by TCRdb to 2019 to 2021). The library came from the immunoSEQ multiplex PCR assay. The clones in this table, taken by TCRdb from immuneACCESS, are in-frame only. Not every clone is retained; where verified, under half of the shortfall comes from an unresolved V gene, and the cause of the rest is unknown. For this sample the table gives approximately 68,000 clones, of which roughly 84% were detected only once. Roughly 2.6% of the sample belongs to the ten largest clones. Sequenced material: peripheral blood. These TCRs come from a man aged 65 to 85 with active or convalescent COVID-19.

J is TRBJ2-1 and V is TRBV14; 10 bases agree with TRBD2. CDR3 length: 17 residues. CDR1 is SGHDN and CDR2 is FVKESK in the germline V gene. The junction had 19 bases not matched to a gene; V was cut back by 8 bases and J by 9 bases. This CDR3 is CASRRGGSSGSIGEQFF. CDR3 coding DNA: TGTGCCAGCCGACGCGGAGGGTCTAGCGGGAGTATCGGTGAGCAGTTCTTC.

The chain couples TRBV25-1 to TRBJ1-5, with D perhaps TRBD1 (6 bases). The CDR3 covers 15 residues. The germline CDR1 and CDR2 sequences are MGHDK and SYGVNS. The V and J ends lost 2 bases and 6 bases respectively, with 14 bases between them. This CDR3 reads CASSESGGGTQPQHF. The CDR3 DNA follows: TGTGCCAGCAGTGAAAGCGGGGGGGGCACTCAGCCCCAGCATTTT.

The CDR3 DNA reads TGCGCCAGCCGCAGCCCCAGACAGGGACCAACCGGCTACACCTTC. It encodes CASRSPRQGPTGYTF. This chain joins TRBV4-1 and TRBJ1-2, with TRBD1 matching 7 bases. CDR1 and CDR2 (germline): MGHRA, YSYEKL. Trimming took 8 bases from V and 8 from J; bases not matched to a gene: 17. The CDR3 loop spans 15 amino acids.

This rearrangement joins TRBV19 to TRBJ1-5; possibly TRBD1 for D (5 bases). The CDR3 length is 12 residues. Germline CDR1 reads LNHDA; CDR2 reads SQIVND (reference sequence). V lost 7 bases and J lost 5, with 9 bases in between. CDR3 nucleotide sequence: TGTGCCAGTACCAACAGGTATCAGCCCCAGCATTTT. Translating it yields CASTNRYQPQHF. Filled out from reference TRBV19 and TRBJ1-5, the complete variable domain reads DGGITQSPKYLFRKEGQNVTLSCEQNLNHDAMYWYRQDPGQGLRLIYYSQIVNDFQKGDIAEGYSVSREKKESFPLTVTSAQKNPTAFYLCASTNRYQPQHFGDGTRLSIL.